This is a list of T cell receptor beta chains from one sample in a study of T cell clonotyping in hematopoietic cell transplantation. This table comes from immunoSEQ multiplex PCR, and its TCRdb copy is limited to in-frame clones, with some not included. The top ten hold around 1.5% of the sample, which has more than 65,000 clones, about 93% seen once. Sequencing was done on a sample of peripheral blood mononuclear cells. The receptors stem from a man aged 45-65 years in good health. Some clones in this sample may be carry-over from other donors' samples. Both conserved end residues are trimmed from each CDR3. Each record gives: J gene, V gene, CDR3 protein.

>TRBJ2-7|TRBV28
ASSSIPLAGERPYEQY
>TRBJ1-3|TRBV5-1
ASSLADSSGNTIY
>TRBJ2-7|TRBV28
ASGLENSYEQY
>TRBJ1-4|TRBV28
ASSLHINSATNEKLF
>TRBJ1-2|TRBV14
ASSQRQDYGYT
>TRBJ2-3|TRBV5-1
ASSFLAGVTDTQY
>TRBJ2-3|TRBV19
ASSTTSTDTQY
>TRBJ2-4|TRBV4-2
ASSQDDGGGIQY
>TRBJ2-7|TRBV28
ASSHPGQGYEQY
>TRBJ2-3|TRBV6-1
ASSNGPRGDTQY
>TRBJ1-2|TRBV5-4
ASSLARQHYGYT
>TRBJ2-1|TRBV15
ATSRGRVNEQF
>TRBJ1-6|TRBV6-5
ASSWTGQGSSPLH
>TRBJ2-7|TRBV28
ASSVTILEQY
>TRBJ2-2|TRBV7-2
ASSSLNTGELF
>TRBJ1-5|TRBV6-6
ASMWSGGAGQPQH
>TRBJ2-5|TRBV4-1
ASSQVPDGTQY
>TRBJ2-2|TRBV28
ASRPGGRTGELF
>TRBJ2-3|TRBV14
ASSQSPSGRSADTQY